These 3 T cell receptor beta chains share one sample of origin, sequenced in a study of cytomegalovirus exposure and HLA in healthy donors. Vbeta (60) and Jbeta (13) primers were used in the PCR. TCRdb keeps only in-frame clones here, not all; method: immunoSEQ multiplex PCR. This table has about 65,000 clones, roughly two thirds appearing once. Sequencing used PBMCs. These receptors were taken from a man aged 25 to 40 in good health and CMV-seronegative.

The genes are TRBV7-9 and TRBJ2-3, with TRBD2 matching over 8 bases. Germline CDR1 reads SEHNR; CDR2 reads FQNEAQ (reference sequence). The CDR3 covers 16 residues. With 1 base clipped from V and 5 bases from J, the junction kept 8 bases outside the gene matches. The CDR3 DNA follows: TGTGCCAGCAGCTTAGACTACGGGGGGGTTGGAGATACGCAGTATTTT. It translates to CASSLDYGGVGDTQYF.

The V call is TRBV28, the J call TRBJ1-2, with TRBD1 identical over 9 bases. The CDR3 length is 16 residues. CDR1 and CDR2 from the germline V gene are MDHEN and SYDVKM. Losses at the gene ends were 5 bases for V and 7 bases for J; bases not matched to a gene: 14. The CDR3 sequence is CASSTTSDRGSFGYTF. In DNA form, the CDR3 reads TGTGCCAGCAGTACAACTAGCGACAGGGGGAGTTTTGGCTACACCTTC.

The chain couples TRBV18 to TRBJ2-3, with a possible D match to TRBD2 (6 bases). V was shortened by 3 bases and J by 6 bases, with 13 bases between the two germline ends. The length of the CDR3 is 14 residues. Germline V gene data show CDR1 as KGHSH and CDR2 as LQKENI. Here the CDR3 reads CASSPSGEADTQYF. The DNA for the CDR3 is TGTGCCAGCTCACCTAGCGGAGAGGCGGATACGCAGTATTTT.